Below, one T cell receptor beta chain is given with its context. Its antigen is undetermined. This entry belongs to a study of response to subunit inactivated influenza vaccine. Notes on the study in general: Authors suggested few new T cells are recruited by each seasonal influenza vaccination.

The CDR3 is 14 amino acids. The V gene lost 2 bases and the J gene lost 5 bases, with 9 bases spanning the gap. Germline values: CDR1 SGHVS, CDR2 FQNEAQ. One entry per CDR3 protein, called by TCRdb with MiXCR from the RT-PCR reads. The top ten clones hold less than 4% of a sample with around 480,000 distinct CDR3 sequences, 16% of them seen once. The sequence derives from a man between 50 and 69 years old who received an inactivated influenza vaccine. The chain combines TRBV7-8 with TRBJ2-2; tentatively, D is TRBD2 (6 bases). The specimen was CD4+ T cells sorted from PBMCs, collected around 25 months after vaccination. The CDR3, as DNA: TGTGCCAGCAGCTTACCTGCGGGGACCGGGGAGCTGTTTTTT. Its protein product is CASSLPAGTGELFF.